This T cell receptor beta chain came from a study of blood T cell repertoires in COVID-19. TCRdb keeps only in-frame clones here, not all; method: immunoSEQ multiplex PCR. The data show more than 300,000 clones, nearly 90% seen once. Everyone who took part was roughly 18 to 89 years old, and they came from 20 to 25 US areas. Participant-given clinical history determined each cohort assignment. The CDR3 is 12 amino acids. The ends were cut back, 2 bases at V and 9 bases at J, with 8 bases in the middle. Germline-derived CDR1 and CDR2 are MRHNA and SNTAGT. Input material: PBMCs or T cells enriched from blood (not recorded which). This sequence was found in a woman in her thirties who had recovered from COVID-19. The chain recombines TRBV6-4 with TRBJ1-5; D gene ambiguous. CDR3 bases: TGTGCCAGCAGTGACGGAGAATGGCCCCAGCATTTT. Its translation: CASSDGEWPQHF.